This TCR beta chain was recovered during a study of radiotherapy plus CTLA-4 blockade in lung cancer. About the research overall: Objective responses were observed in 15% to 20% of patients, and disease control was achieved by about 30%.

Whole-study results and caveats: Tumor-origin TCR clones grew in blood after radiotherapy plus ipilimumab. Early blood T cell clone dynamics, with interferon-beta, were reported to best predict response.

Comment on this clone: Its antigen is currently unknown.

The V gene end was trimmed by 2 bases and the J gene end by 2 bases; junction bases not matched to a gene: 5. This CDR3 has 15 residues. CDR1 and CDR2 (germline): SGHDN, FVKESK. Those patients who had chemo-refractory metastatic non-small-cell lung cancer were given focal radiation along with CTLA-4 blockade through ipilimumab. The data were produced by immunoSEQ multiplex PCR, yet TCRdb's version contains in-frame clones alone and is incomplete. This sample carries approximately 80,000 clones, approximately 73% of them seen once, and the ten largest clones take over 9%. Sample: peripheral blood, taken from a patient treated with radiotherapy plus ipilimumab. The sequence derives from a human donor with non-small cell lung cancer whose response to radiotherapy plus ipilimumab could not be evaluated. This sequence joins TRBV14 and TRBJ1-1; 7 nucleotides match TRBD1. CDR3 bases: TGTGCCAGCAGCCAATTTGGGACAGCTAACACTGAAGCTTTCTTT. Translation: CASSQFGTANTEAFF.